This T cell receptor beta chain was captured by sequencing in a study of blood T cell repertoires in COVID-19. Study information: Italy, Spain and the United States were the sources of the convalescent and acute COVID-19 samples.

Symptom resolution, clearance, or two negative PCRs marked donors in Cohort 3 as recovered. Here immunoSEQ multiplex PCR was the method, and the copy in TCRdb shows in-frame clones only, minus some. The data contain a few hundred thousand clones, around 84% of them singletons. The length of the CDR3 is 18 residues. Germline assignment: CDR1 SGHVS and CDR2 FNYEAQ. The V segment lost 1 base and the J segment 1 base; nucleotides outside the gene matches: 10. Sequenced: PBMCs or T cells enriched from blood (not recorded which). The origin of this receptor is a man aged 35 to 55 who had recovered from COVID-19. The V gene is TRBV7-6, the J gene TRBJ2-5, with TRBD2 identical over 9 bases. CDR3 residues: CASSLVRNQREAQETQYF. The CDR3 nucleotides are TGTGCCAGCAGCTTAGTCAGGAATCAGCGGGAGGCCCAAGAGACCCAGTACTTC. Full variable domain (rest looked up from reference TRBV7-6 and TRBJ2-5): GAGVSQSPRYKVTKRGQDVALRCDPISGHVSLYWYRQALGQGPEFLTYFNYEAQQDKSGLPNDRFSAERPEGSISTLTIQRTEQRDSAMYRCASSLVRNQREAQETQYFGPGTRLLVL.